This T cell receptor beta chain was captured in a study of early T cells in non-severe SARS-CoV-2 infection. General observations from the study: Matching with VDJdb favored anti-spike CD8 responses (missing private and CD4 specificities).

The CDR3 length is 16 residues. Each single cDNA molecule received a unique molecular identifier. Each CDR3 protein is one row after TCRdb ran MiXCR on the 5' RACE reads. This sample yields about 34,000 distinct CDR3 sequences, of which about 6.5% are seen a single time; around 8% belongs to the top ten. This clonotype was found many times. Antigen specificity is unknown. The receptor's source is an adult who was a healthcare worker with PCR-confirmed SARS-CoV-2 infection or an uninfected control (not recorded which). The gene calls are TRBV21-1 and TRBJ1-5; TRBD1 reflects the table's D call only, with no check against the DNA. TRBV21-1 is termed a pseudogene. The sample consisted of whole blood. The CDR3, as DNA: TGTGCCAGCAGCCCGGGACATCTCCCCAGCAATCAGCCCCAGCATTTT. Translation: CASSPGHLPSNQPQHF.